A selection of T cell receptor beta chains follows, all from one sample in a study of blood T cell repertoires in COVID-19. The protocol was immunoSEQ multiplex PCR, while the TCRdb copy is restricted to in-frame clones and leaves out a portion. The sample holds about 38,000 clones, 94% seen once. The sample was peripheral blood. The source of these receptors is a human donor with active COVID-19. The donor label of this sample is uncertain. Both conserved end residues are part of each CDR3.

CDR3 protein: CASSRLGKELNYGYTF; V gene: TRBV14; J gene: TRBJ1-2
CDR3 protein: CASREGQGSPLHF; V gene: TRBV6-5; J gene: TRBJ1-6
CDR3 protein: CASSQEWLGYEQYF; V gene: TRBV3-1/TRBV3-2; J gene: TRBJ2-7
CDR3 protein: CASLDASGANVLTF; V gene: TRBV2; J gene: TRBJ2-6
CDR3 protein: CASSQQGKSPQHF; V gene: TRBV7-9; J gene: TRBJ1-5
CDR3 protein: CSGGQVQGRFF; V gene: TRBV29-1; J gene: TRBJ2-1
CDR3 protein: CASSVDRIAGGSEQYF; V gene: TRBV9; J gene: TRBJ2-7
CDR3 protein: CASSQVRPNEKLFF; V gene: TRBV14; J gene: TRBJ1-4
CDR3 protein: CASSRTSGGYEQYF; V gene: TRBV19; J gene: TRBJ2-7
CDR3 protein: CASSPRDREITDTQYF; V gene: TRBV7-9; J gene: TRBJ2-3
CDR3 protein: CASRAGVSQETQYF; V gene: TRBV7-8; J gene: TRBJ2-5
CDR3 protein: CASRPGQTYNEQFF; V gene: TRBV19; J gene: TRBJ2-1
CDR3 protein: CASSRAPRPDTQYF; V gene: TRBV27; J gene: TRBJ2-3
CDR3 protein: CASSIRDYGGRGTGELFF; V gene: TRBV19; J gene: TRBJ2-2
CDR3 protein: CAGGGDTIYF; V gene: TRBV2; J gene: TRBJ1-3
CDR3 protein: CASSHGSQLGNTIYF; V gene: TRBV5-1; J gene: TRBJ1-3
CDR3 protein: CASSPQRSYNEQFF; V gene: TRBV18; J gene: TRBJ2-1
CDR3 protein: CASSLLVDSGLYEQYF; V gene: TRBV5-6; J gene: TRBJ2-7
CDR3 protein: CASSLEGGRSQETQYF; V gene: TRBV7-8; J gene: TRBJ2-5
CDR3 protein: CASSPSPGGAQYF; V gene: TRBV18; J gene: TRBJ2-5
CDR3 protein: CASSLRGEGGYTF; V gene: TRBV12-3/TRBV12-4; J gene: TRBJ1-2
CDR3 protein: CASREFTGELFF; V gene: TRBV4-3; J gene: TRBJ2-2
CDR3 protein: CASSHNTDTQYF; V gene: TRBV4-1; J gene: TRBJ2-3
CDR3 protein: CASSAGLAGGWSSYNEQFF; V gene: TRBV9; J gene: TRBJ2-1
CDR3 protein: CASSLGPGANEKLFF; V gene: TRBV11-3; J gene: TRBJ1-4
CDR3 protein: CASSSTSGSLPEQYF; V gene: TRBV7-2; J gene: TRBJ2-7
CDR3 protein: CATRTLSGREGDTQYF; V gene: TRBV19; J gene: TRBJ2-3
CDR3 protein: CASSPPGQGSGELFF; V gene: TRBV11-2; J gene: TRBJ2-2
CDR3 protein: CASSLALAHAYEQYF; V gene: TRBV7-2; J gene: TRBJ2-7
CDR3 protein: CAISEHIMGGHTF; V gene: TRBV10-3; J gene: TRBJ1-2
CDR3 protein: CASSMEGLGYGYTF; V gene: TRBV19; J gene: TRBJ1-2
CDR3 protein: CASSLGDRVGYTF; V gene: TRBV5-4; J gene: TRBJ1-2
CDR3 protein: CASSPVGRGLRETQYF; V gene: TRBV7-2; J gene: TRBJ2-5
CDR3 protein: CASSLMLVEGYTF; V gene: TRBV12-3/TRBV12-4; J gene: TRBJ1-2
CDR3 protein: CASSLGQANSPLHF; V gene: TRBV28; J gene: TRBJ1-6
CDR3 protein: CASSGRGNQPQHF; V gene: TRBV12-3/TRBV12-4; J gene: TRBJ1-5
CDR3 protein: CASSQGASGKNIQYF; V gene: TRBV3-1/TRBV3-2; J gene: TRBJ2-4
CDR3 protein: CASSKAQPGENTEAFF; V gene: TRBV21-1; J gene: TRBJ1-1
CDR3 protein: CSAVRNEQFF; V gene: TRBV29-1; J gene: TRBJ2-1
CDR3 protein: CASSLDRLAGENF; V gene: TRBV7-8; J gene: TRBJ2-5
CDR3 protein: CASSELRPSGNNEQFF; V gene: TRBV25-1; J gene: TRBJ2-1
CDR3 protein: CASSRIGRGAGLGTNEKLFF; V gene: TRBV4-3; J gene: TRBJ1-4
CDR3 protein: CASREHQGANYGYTF; V gene: TRBV7-9; J gene: TRBJ1-2
CDR3 protein: CAIWDFSQGTQYF; V gene: TRBV10-3; J gene: TRBJ2-3
CDR3 protein: CASSQVIFQETQYF; V gene: TRBV4-1; J gene: TRBJ2-5
CDR3 protein: CASSPPSGVGYEQYF; V gene: TRBV18; J gene: TRBJ2-7
CDR3 protein: CASSSTGGFLHEQYF; V gene: TRBV28; J gene: TRBJ2-7
CDR3 protein: CASSFAGDTEAFF; V gene: TRBV11-3; J gene: TRBJ1-1
CDR3 protein: CAISEGQDYGYTF; V gene: TRBV10-3; J gene: TRBJ1-2
CDR3 protein: CASSPDKPNEQFF; V gene: TRBV12-3/TRBV12-4; J gene: TRBJ2-1
CDR3 protein: CASSVQQGASTDTQYF; V gene: TRBV9; J gene: TRBJ2-3
CDR3 protein: CASSLDRVGGTQYF; V gene: TRBV7-2; J gene: TRBJ2-3
CDR3 protein: CASSLDNTDTQYF; V gene: TRBV5-4; J gene: TRBJ2-3
CDR3 protein: CAITSGGRRDEQFF; V gene: TRBV10-3; J gene: TRBJ2-1
CDR3 protein: CASSPTANVDEQYF; V gene: TRBV18; J gene: TRBJ2-7
CDR3 protein: CASSQGGSLGNTIYF; V gene: TRBV7-8; J gene: TRBJ1-3
CDR3 protein: CATSDTTGGGETQYF; V gene: TRBV24-1; J gene: TRBJ2-5